Below, 25 T cell receptor beta chains from the same sample are listed, as sequenced in a study of blood T cell repertoires in COVID-19. The table came from immunoSEQ multiplex PCR; TCRdb's copy has only in-frame clones and leaves some out. The sample has about 240,000 clones; 80% to 90% are singletons. Sequencing used PBMCs or T cells enriched from blood (not recorded which). These receptors were taken from a woman between 40 and 50 years old who had been exposed to COVID-19.

The sample holds one count of this clone. The V call is TRBV6-6, the J call TRBJ1-2; 7 nucleotides align to TRBD1. This CDR3 has 15 amino acids. The germline V gene has CDR1 MNHNY and CDR2 SVGAGI (reference sequence). The V gene end was trimmed by 5 bases and the J gene end by 4 bases; junction bases not matched to a gene: 10. CDR3 in amino acids: CASSGGTDPFYGYTF. As DNA, the CDR3 is TGTGCCAGCAGTGGCGGGACAGACCCCTTCTATGGCTACACCTTC.

The chain links TRBV6-5 to TRBJ1-1; D is unclear. This CDR3 contains 11 residues. The V end lost 8 bases, the J end lost 5 bases, and 9 bases lay between the germline ends. CDR1 is MNHEY, CDR2 SVGAGI, per germline. The CDR3 reads CASPGKTEAFF. The CDR3 DNA sequence: TGTGCCAGCCCCGGGAAGACTGAAGCTTTCTTT.

The chain recombines TRBV2 with TRBJ2-3; 11 bases align to TRBD2. Germline CDR1 SNHLY, CDR2 FYNNEI. CDR3 length: 15 amino acids. Trimming took 6 bases from V and 3 from J; bases not matched to a gene: 5. The CDR3 reads CASSNLAGGTDTQYF. CDR3 in DNA: TGTGCCAGCAGCAACCTAGCGGGGGGAACAGATACGCAGTATTTT.

The chain combines TRBV4-2 with TRBJ2-7; 14 bases map to TRBD2. The J segment lost 0 bases and the V segment lost 3 bases, leaving 13 bases of the junction unmatched. Per the germline V gene, CDR1 is LGHNA and CDR2 is YNFKEQ. This CDR3 region has 20 residues. For the CDR3, the DNA is TGTGCCAGCAGCCAGGCTCCGGGACTAGCGGGGGCGAGGAGCTCCTACGAGCAGTACTTC. Its translation is CASSQAPGLAGARSSYEQYF.

This clone has more than one count but fewer than ten. The CDR3 DNA reads as TGTGCCAGTGGAGGGGGCGTTAATCAGCCCCAGCATTTT. Its translation: CASGGGVNQPQHF. This rearrangement joins TRBV7-2 to TRBJ1-5; 7 bases align to TRBD1. V shed 9 bases, J shed 4 bases, and the junction held 6 bases outside the gene matches. The CDR3 totals 13 residues. Germline CDR1 and CDR2: SGHTA and FQGNSA.

V is TRBV7-2 and J is TRBJ2-1; no firm D call. CDR1 SGHTA and CDR2 FQGNSA come from the germline V gene. The CDR3 sequence is 14 residues long. V was pared by 1 base and J by 6 bases, with 10 bases between. This CDR3 is CASSLGFRVNEQFF. CDR3 coding DNA: TGTGCCAGCAGCTTAGGGTTTCGCGTCAATGAGCAGTTCTTC.

The V gene is TRBV10-3, the J gene TRBJ2-7, with 12 bases lining up with TRBD2. Germline V gives CDR1 ENHRY, CDR2 SYGVKD. The J segment lost 4 bases and the V segment lost 7 bases, leaving 5 bases of the junction unmatched. The CDR3 has 14 amino acids. CDR3 loop: CAITASGGVYEQYF. Written as DNA, the CDR3 is TGTGCCATCACGGCTAGCGGGGGGGTTTACGAGCAGTACTTC.

The chain combines TRBV3-1 (or the pseudogene TRBV3-2) with TRBJ1-5; perhaps TRBD1 as D (5 bases). This CDR3 has 16 residues. Germline V gene sequence: CDR1 LGHDT, CDR2 YNNKEL (reference sequence). Trimming took 3 bases from V and 2 from J, leaving 14 bases between them. CDR3 DNA: TGTGCCAGCAGCCATACCGGGCAGGGTGGCAATCAGCCCCAGCATTTT. Residues: CASSHTGQGGNQPQHF.

The V call is TRBV7-9, the J call TRBJ1-5; 7 bases line up with TRBD1. J was trimmed by 0 bases and V by 1 base; bases with no gene match: 12. The CDR3 has 19 amino acids. Germline V gene lookup returns CDR1 SEHNR and CDR2 FQNEAQ (reference sequence). The CDR3 region has the DNA TGTGCCAGCAGCTTAGTTCGTTTTAGGGGACAGCGTAGCAATCAGCCCCAGCATTTT. Its protein is CASSLVRFRGQRSNQPQHF.

The chain combines TRBV28 with TRBJ2-1; 7 nucleotides line up with TRBD1. The CDR3 is 14 amino acids. Germline V lookup: CDR1 MDHEN, CDR2 SYDVKM. Trimming at V came to 7 bases and at J to 3 bases, leaving 6 bases not matched to a gene. The CDR3 DNA reads as TGTGCCAGCACCTTAGGGGGCAGCTACAATGAGCAGTTCTTC. This gives the protein CASTLGGSYNEQFF. The whole variable domain, filled in from reference TRBV28 and TRBJ2-1, reads DVKVTQSSRYLVKRTGEKVFLECVQDMDHENMFWYRQDPGLGLRLIYFSYDVKMKEKGDIPEGYSVSREKKERFSLILESASTNQTSMYLCASTLGGSYNEQFFGPGTRLTVL.

The chain has TRBV11-2 and TRBJ1-1; D is possibly TRBD1 (5 bases). The CDR3 covers 17 residues. Germline CDR1 reads SGHAT; CDR2 reads FQNNGV. Trimming took 1 base from V and 8 from J, leaving 23 bases between them. The CDR3, as DNA: TGTGCCAGCAGCTTAGTAATGGGGACCCGGGGGAAAGGGGAAGCTTTCTTT. Its protein is CASSLVMGTRGKGEAFF.

V usage is TRBV28 and J usage is TRBJ2-3, with a tentative D call TRBD2 (5 bases). The CDR3 consists of 15 residues. Germline V CDR1 and CDR2: MDHEN, SYDVKM. V lost 2 bases to trimming and J lost 1 base, with 10 bases between them. DNA of the CDR3: TGTGCCAGCAGTTTAGGCGGGTCTGGCACAGATACGCAGTATTTT. It codes for CASSLGGSGTDTQYF.

The CDR3 DNA is TGTGCCAGCAGTGCGGATCTAGCGGATTCCTACGAGCAGTACTTC. This translates into CASSADLADSYEQYF. The chain couples TRBV2 to TRBJ2-7; 7 nucleotides agree with TRBD2. This CDR3 has 15 amino acids. Germline-derived CDR1 and CDR2 are SNHLY and FYNNEI. Trimming at V came to 4 bases and at J to 1 base, leaving 7 bases not matched to a gene.

The V call is TRBV20-1, the J call TRBJ2-1; D ambiguous. Germline lookup yields CDR1 DFQATT and CDR2 SNEGSKA (reference sequence). V was pared by 3 bases and J by 2 bases, with 11 bases between. The CDR3 loop spans 14 amino acids. CDR3 DNA sequence: TGCAGTGCTAGTTCTGGTCACACCTACAATGAGCAGTTCTTC. It translates to CSASSGHTYNEQFF.

V usage is TRBV7-2 and J usage is TRBJ2-5, with 14 bases matching TRBD2. Trimming took 4 bases from V and 5 from J; bases not matched to a gene: 6. In germline, CDR1 is SGHTA, CDR2 FQGNSA. This CDR3 contains 16 residues. CDR3 sequence: CASSSRTSGGRETQYF. The CDR3 DNA is TGTGCCAGCAGCTCCAGGACTAGCGGGGGGCGGGAGACCCAGTACTTC.

A single count supports this clone. CDR3 in DNA: TGCAGCGTTGAGAAGGGGGCGTATGGCTACACCTTC. Its translation is CSVEKGAYGYTF. This sequence joins TRBV29-1 and TRBJ1-2, with 7 bases fitting TRBD1. Unmatched junction bases numbered 3, after V lost 3 bases and J lost 5 bases. The CDR3 extends over 12 amino acids. Germline lookup yields CDR1 SQVTM and CDR2 ANQGSEA.

The chain has TRBV5-6 and TRBJ1-3, with a weak D call TRBD1 (6 bases). V gave up 4 bases and J gave up 0 bases, with 11 bases separating them. Germline lookup yields CDR1 SGHDT and CDR2 YYEEEE. The length of the CDR3 is 15 residues. The CDR3 spells CASSTGQSSGNTIYF. The DNA for the CDR3 is TGTGCCAGCAGCACTGGACAGAGCTCTGGAAACACCATATATTTT.

The CDR3 here is CASSRNPGLAGRGETQYF. CDR3 DNA sequence: TGTGCCAGCAGTCGAAACCCGGGACTAGCGGGGCGGGGTGAGACCCAGTACTTC. V and J are TRBV27 and TRBJ2-5; 13 nucleotides align to TRBD2. J gave up 5 bases and V 5 bases, and 14 bases lay outside the gene matches. Germline-derived CDR1 and CDR2 are MNHEY and SMNVEV (reference sequence). The CDR3 length is 18 residues.

V gene TRBV18 combines with J gene TRBJ2-3, with TRBD2 matching 8 bases. CDR3 length: 16 residues. Germline lookup yields CDR1 KGHSH and CDR2 LQKENI. V lost 3 bases to trimming and J lost 0 bases; unmatched junction nucleotides: 5. Written as DNA, the CDR3 is TGTGCCAGCTCACCTAACCAGCGGGGGAGCACAGATACGCAGTATTTT. This sequence encodes CASSPNQRGSTDTQYF. Together with reference TRBV18 and TRBJ2-3, the CDR3 gives the full variable domain: NAGVMQNPRHLVRRRGQEARLRCSPMKGHSHVYWYRQLPEEGLKFMVYLQKENIIDESGMPKERFSAEFPKEGPSILRIQQVVRGDSAAYFCASSPNQRGSTDTQYFGPGTRLTVL.

About this clone: The same CDR3 is also encoded by other DNA sequences in this sample. The J gene is TRBJ2-7, the V gene TRBV18, with 9 bases fitting TRBD1. The ends lost 3 bases at V and 4 bases at J; junction bases unmatched: 7. Per germline, CDR1 KGHSH and CDR2 LQKENI. The CDR3 is 15 residues long. CDR3 nucleotides: TGTGCCAGCTCACCCGGACAGGGGATTACATACGAGCAGTACTTC. Translated: CASSPGQGITYEQYF.

The J gene is TRBJ1-2, the V gene TRBV7-2; 8 nucleotides match TRBD1. The junction had 5 bases not matched to a gene; V was cut back by 0 bases and J by 8 bases. The CDR3 covers 14 residues. Germline CDR1 and CDR2: SGHTA and FQGNSA. CDR3 in DNA: TGTGCCAGCAGCTTAGCCTCCCACAGGGGGGGCTACACCTTC. It is translated as CASSLASHRGGYTF.

J is TRBJ1-2 and V is TRBV27; unclear D gene. The V end lost 6 bases, the J end lost 8 bases, and 16 bases lay between the germline ends. The CDR3 extends over 13 amino acids. From germline, CDR1 is MNHEY and CDR2 SMNVEV (reference sequence). The CDR3 DNA follows: TGTGCCAGCAGCTTAAATGGGGAGAACGGCTACACCTTC. It yields the protein CASSLNGENGYTF.

This chain links TRBV10-3 with TRBJ1-1, with a weak D call TRBD1 (6 bases). This CDR3 contains 14 residues. Per the germline V gene, CDR1 is ENHRY and CDR2 is SYGVKD. V was cut by 4 bases and J by 6 bases, with 15 bases left in between. CDR3 residues: CAISGKGGEAEAFF. The CDR3 DNA reads TGTGCCATCAGTGGAAAAGGGGGTGAGGCTGAAGCTTTCTTT.

This chain connects TRBV19 to TRBJ1-6; a weak D match, TRBD1 (6 bases). In germline, CDR1 is LNHDA, CDR2 SQIVND (reference sequence). The CDR3 is 15 residues long. The germline V and J ends were trimmed by 6 bases and 4 bases, with 13 bases remaining between them. This chain's CDR3 is CASSPSGTYNSPLHF. The CDR3 DNA is TGTGCCAGTAGCCCCTCCGGGACATATAATTCACCCCTCCACTTT.

The CDR3 DNA follows: TGTGCCAGCAGGAACGTGGCGGGGCACGCAGGAGGGACCCAGTACTTC. Its protein is CASRNVAGHAGGTQYF. V usage is TRBV7-2 and J usage is TRBJ2-5; TRBD2 is a possible D gene (6 bases). The CDR3 spans 16 residues. Per the germline V gene, CDR1 is SGHTA and CDR2 is FQGNSA. V dropped 6 bases and J dropped 7 bases, with 24 bases sitting between them. The whole variable domain, remainder taken from reference TRBV7-2 and TRBJ2-5, is GAGVSQSPSNKVTEKGKDVELRCDPISGHTALYWYRQSLGQGLEFLIYFQGNSAPDKSGLPSDRFSAERTGGSVSTLTIQRTQQEDSAVYLCASRNVAGHAGGTQYFGPGTRLLVL.